Included here is one TCR beta chain sequence, with context. Its antigen remains undetermined. The input lacks base qualities; no much larger clone sits a single base away. This entry comes from a study of shared clonotypes between healthy human individuals (dated by TCRdb to 2018 to 2021). Turning to the overall study: Three men and a couple of women, aged 18 to 49 years, made up the cohort. Each donor's leukapheresis produced roughly between roughly 0.85 and 10 billion PBMCs. For each donor, three plates each were used for CD4 naive and CD4 memory, two plates were used for CD8 naive, and one plate was used for CD8 memory. To estimate repertoire size and how much clonotypes are shared between individuals, the study performed deep sequencing of blood TCR repertoires from about five healthy adults. To increase sequencing depth and limit assay-specific biases, different laboratories used diverse techniques to prepare libraries and sequence TCR repertoires. The full study reports these points: Estimated clonotype richness was generally larger for naive than for memory subsets. Incomplete sequencing was indicated by rarefaction of sorted-subset datasets, despite the large sequencing depth. When a handful of donors were compared, the shared fraction of clonotypes was about 5.5% for naive CD4, around 4% for naive CD8, roughly 2.5% for memory CD4, and 0.3% to 0.5% for memory CD8. Only blood was sampled, and tissue TCR repertoires likely differ from those in blood. Based on pairwise subsampling, the degree of clonotype sharing among donors was expected to be affected by sequencing depth. Because the study included only a small number of donors, the genetic and exposure-history diversity represented was limited. Compared with non-shared clonotypes, the clonotypes found in all four sorted-subset donors had higher generation probabilities.

Using the deep immunoSEQ assay, multiplex PCR amplified TCR CDR3 regions from genomic DNA. Extracted genomic DNA from each cell subset was distributed evenly across all wells of several immunoSEQ 96-well plates, and each plate was treated as a replicate. For sorted subsets, around 0.2 ug genomic DNA, equal to about 30,000 T cell genomes, was loaded into each replicate PCR. The purified libraries were quantified using a Qubit 3.0 fluorometer, sized with a Bioanalyzer 2100, and then quantified again using the KAPA Library Quantification kit. Every immunoSEQ 96-well plate was sequenced on a separate single-read 150-cycle Illumina NextSeq 550 flow cell. Under the source paper's analysis protocol: Because only junctional sequences without quality scores were contained in the immunoSEQ output, filtering matching that applied to full-length reads could not be performed. To assign V/J genes and CDR3, sequences were annotated using PyIR, a Python wrapper for IgBLAST v1.9, with IMGT germline references. Reads were filtered out if the reads had weak V/J assignments (E-value above 1e-6), no CDR3, stop codons, out-of-frame junctions, or ambiguous translated residues. V3J clonotypes were defined as sequences sharing the same inferred V gene, J gene, and CDR3 amino acid sequence. Percentage overlap between repertoires was calculated by dividing the number of shared unique clonotypes by the size of the smaller repertoire. Richness of each repertoire was evaluated using RTK rarefaction, the Chao1 estimator, and Recon v2.1 estimates of unobserved clonotypes. Generation probabilities were computed with OLGA for all TCRbeta clonotypes obtained by the gDNA method from a handful of donors. What TCRdb holds here is the immuneACCESS table cut down to in-frame rearrangements. Part of the clones is not present; checked against another copy, under half of the missing clones reflect an unresolved V gene, and the others are unexplained. The V and J calls and the clone size are those of that table, but D and trimming were determined from the DNA. The sample contains around 2.3 million clones, about 94% of them found a single time. Of the sample, around 0.13% falls within the top ten clones.

Based on the germline V gene, the CDR1 and CDR2 sequences are SGHTA and FQGNSA. V loses 5 bases, J loses 4 bases, and the germline ends lie 9 bases apart. Spanning cysteine to phenylalanine, the CDR3 consists of 12 amino acids. Only CDR3 DNA remains: 36 bases, in frame from the first base. Healthy HIV-negative adults with no recently reported acute infections or vaccinations were included as donors. Every donor was a Caucasian adult living in Nashville, Tennessee, USA. CD4+ T cells were enriched by magnetic negative selection, after which naive cells were positively selected on CD45RA and the negative fraction was taken as the memory subset. Blood was obtained by leukapheresis, after which PBMCs were separated by Ficoll-Histopaque density gradient centrifugation and cryopreserved in liquid nitrogen vapor phase. Analytical flow cytometry was used to check the purity and quantity of each magnetically sorted T cell population. Genomic DNA was isolated from every sorted fraction and measured by UV absorbance on a Nanodrop 2000c.

This clonotype was obtained from a man between 18 and 35 years old in good health. This chain joins TRBV7-2 to TRBJ2-7; TRBD1 could be the D gene, as 5 bases match. The sample consisted of naive CD4+ T cells sorted from blood. Per the publication, the cell subset or site label means: CD45RA+ positively selected. The CDR3 sequence is CASSPGWYEQYF. The bases read TGTGCCAGCAGCCCAGGGTGGTACGAGCAGTACTTC. Here the CDR3 is joined to the reference TRBV7-2 and TRBJ2-7 genes, and the full variable domain is: GAGVSQSPSNKVTEKGKDVELRCDPISGHTALYWYRQSLGQGLEFLIYFQGNSAPDKSGLPSDRFSAERTGGSVSTLTIQRTQQEDSAVYLCASSPGWYEQYFGPGTRLTVT.